Listed here are 23 T cell receptor beta chains from one sample, sequenced in a study of blood T cells in healthy people across ages. The authors ran a second PCR of about 6 to 12 cycles using a sample-barcoded 5' primer and a J-beta primer mix. TCRdb analysed the 5' RACE reads with MiXCR anew, one entry per CDR3 protein. The table records about 760,000 distinct CDR3 sequences, approximately 25% of them present only once. The sample was also linked to a second study, of T cells of mothers and their children.

The sequencing input was blood. The receptors were gathered from a boy between 10 and 17 years old in good health.

This clonotype was seen more than once but under ten times. The rearrangement links TRBV6-5 to TRBJ2-5, with a weak D call TRBD1 (6 bases). Germline CDR1 and CDR2: MNHEY and SVGAGI. The CDR3 runs to 15 residues. The V and J ends lost 3 bases and 4 bases respectively, with 15 bases between them. The CDR3 nucleotides read TGTGCCAGCAGTTATTCCCCTACAGGGACAGAGACCCAGTACTTC. Translated, it gives CASSYSPTGTETQYF.

This clonotype has only a few counts. The chain has TRBV4-1 and TRBJ2-7; 8 bases are a match to TRBD1. J lost 1 base, V lost 2 bases, and 10 bases had no gene match. Germline CDR1 reads MGHRA; CDR2 reads YSYEKL. The CDR3 consists of 17 residues. As DNA, the CDR3 is TGCGCCAGCAGCCAAAAAATTCTACGGGACAGGTCCTACGAGCAGTACTTC. Protein: CASSQKILRDRSYEQYF.

The chain combines TRBV6-5 with TRBJ1-4; no clear D gene. V was trimmed by 7 bases and J by 7 bases, leaving 13 bases between them. The germline V gene has CDR1 MNHEY and CDR2 SVGAGI. The CDR3 consists of 13 residues. The CDR3 DNA is TGTGCCAGCACCCGGGGAGGGTTTGAAAAACTGTTTTTT. It encodes CASTRGGFEKLFF.

This clonotype was detected a few times. The chain carries TRBV29-1 and TRBJ2-3, with 7 bases identical to TRBD2. Germline-derived CDR1 and CDR2 are SQVTM and ANQGSEA. This CDR3 comprises 14 residues. J gave up 5 bases and V 4 bases, and 9 bases lay outside the gene matches. For the CDR3, the DNA is TGCAGCGTTGGAGTGGGCGGGAGTGGAGATACGCAGTATTTT. The encoded protein is CSVGVGGSGDTQYF.

This clonotype was recorded a few times. The V and J genes are TRBV13 and TRBJ2-7, with a weak D call TRBD2 (6 bases). With 4 bases removed from V and 2 bases from J, the gap between germline ends came to 18 bases. This CDR3 comprises 16 residues. Germline lookup yields CDR1 PRHDT and CDR2 FYEKMQ (reference sequence). CDR3 sequence: CASSSTSTSGAYEQYF. The CDR3 DNA follows: TGTGCCAGCAGCTCAACTAGCACCTCTGGGGCCTACGAGCAGTACTTC. The whole variable domain, remainder taken from reference TRBV13 and TRBJ2-7, is AAGVIQSPRHLIKEKRETATLKCYPIPRHDTVYWYQQGPGQDPQFLISFYEKMQSDKGSIPDRFSAQQFSDYHSELNMSSLELGDSALYFCASSSTSTSGAYEQYFGPGTRLTVT.

The chain carries TRBV20-1 and TRBJ2-1, with 10 positions matching TRBD2. CDR1 and CDR2 (germline): DFQATT, SNEGSKA (reference sequence). CDR3 length: 15 amino acids. V was clipped by 3 bases and J by 7 bases; unmatched bases: 9. CDR3 coding DNA: TGCAGTGCTAGTCTAGGTCTAGCGGGAGAAAATGAGCAGTTCTTC. Translated, it gives CSASLGLAGENEQFF.

The J gene is TRBJ1-1, the V gene TRBV11-3, with 9 bases that match TRBD1. CDR3 length equals 15 residues. Per the germline V gene, CDR1 is SGHNT and CDR2 is YENEEA. Trimming at V came to 5 bases and at J to 5 bases, leaving 9 bases not matched to a gene. In DNA, the CDR3 is TGTGCCAGCAGCGCGCGGACAGGGGATCGTACTGAAGCTTTCTTT. It codes for CASSARTGDRTEAFF.

The gene calls are TRBV29-1 and TRBJ1-4; the D is unclear. V was shortened by 4 bases and J by 8 bases, with 14 bases between the two germline ends. The germline V gene has CDR1 SQVTM and CDR2 ANQGSEA. There are 13 residues in the CDR3. CDR3 amino acids: CSVVEASEEKLFF. The DNA for the CDR3 is TGCAGCGTTGTCGAGGCATCGGAGGAAAAACTGTTTTTT.

The CDR3 coding sequence is TGTGCCAGCAGTGGACCGGGACTAGCGTCCTACAATGAGCAGTTCTTC. It translates to CASSGPGLASYNEQFF. This chain links TRBV6-1 with TRBJ2-1; 10 nucleotides align to TRBD2. The CDR3 spans 16 residues. The germline CDR1 and CDR2 sequences are MNHNS and SASEGT. Trimming removed 4 bases from V and 1 base from J; junction bases left unmatched: 4.

There are a few counts of this clonotype. The V call is TRBV13, the J call TRBJ2-7; D ambiguous. The CDR3 has 14 amino acids. Per the germline V gene, CDR1 is PRHDT and CDR2 is FYEKMQ (reference sequence). V lost 0 bases, J lost 2 bases, and 8 bases lay in between. As DNA, the CDR3 is TGTGCCAGCAGCTTAGGCGACCAACCCTACGAGCAGTACTTC. Translating it yields CASSLGDQPYEQYF.

This clonotype was seen only a few times. The J gene is TRBJ1-1, the V gene TRBV12-3 or TRBV12-4; D may be TRBD1 (5 bases). The CDR3 is 12 residues long. Trimming cost V 10 bases and J 0 bases, with 9 bases left between them. CDR3 sequence: CANQGMNTEAFF. The CDR3 nucleotides read TGTGCCAATCAGGGAATGAACACTGAAGCTTTCTTT.

As concerns this clonotype: Without the conserved terminal phenylalanine or tryptophan, this CDR3 likely stems from a read error. The chain is built from TRBV6-1 and TRBJ1-2; D not certain. CDR1 is MNHNS and CDR2 is SASEGT in the germline V gene. The CDR3 is 13 residues long. V was trimmed by 2 bases and J by 5 bases, leaving 9 bases between them. The CDR3 sequence: CASSEYTGYGYTL. CDR3 DNA sequence: TGTGCCAGCAGTGAATACACGGGATATGGCTACACCCTC.

The rearrangement joins TRBV20-1 to TRBJ2-6; perhaps TRBD2 as D (5 bases). The CDR3 extends over 18 amino acids. Trimming removed 3 bases from V and 0 bases from J, with 18 bases in between. Germline-derived CDR1 and CDR2 are DFQATT and SNEGSKA (reference sequence). CDR3 bases: TGCAGTGCTAGGAACAACTTACGGGGTCTCTCTGGGGCCAACGTCCTGACTTTC. Its translation: CSARNNLRGLSGANVLTF.

The V call is TRBV29-1, the J call TRBJ1-1; D call uncertain. The CDR3 covers 13 residues. V gave up 5 bases and J gave up 0 bases, with 10 bases separating them. Per the germline V gene, CDR1 is SQVTM and CDR2 is ANQGSEA. The CDR3 DNA reads as TGCAGCGTTAGCGCAGTATTGAACACTGAAGCTTTCTTT. Its translation: CSVSAVLNTEAFF.

The V and J genes are TRBV29-1 and TRBJ1-1, with D tentatively TRBD1 (5 bases). V was pared by 4 bases and J by 10 bases, with 10 bases between. Germline CDR1 is SQVTM and CDR2 is ANQGSEA. This CDR3 region has 10 residues. CDR3: CSVGEGLAFF. The CDR3 DNA follows: TGCAGCGTTGGAGAGGGGTTAGCTTTCTTT.

This clonotype has a handful of counts. The rearrangement links TRBV4-3 to TRBJ1-1; 12 positions agree with TRBD1. The CDR3 is 18 residues long. Germline V gives CDR1 LGHNA, CDR2 YSLEER. After removal of 1 base from V and 4 bases from J, the junction contained 10 bases not matched to a gene. CDR3 amino acids: CASSQVGTGGLLGTEAFF. The CDR3 DNA is TGCGCCAGCAGCCAAGTCGGGACAGGGGGCCTATTAGGCACTGAAGCTTTCTTT.

This clonotype has just a few counts. The chain links TRBV6-1 to TRBJ2-7; D call uncertain. Trimming cost V 3 bases and J 6 bases, with 15 bases left between them. Germline loops: CDR1 MNHNS, CDR2 SASEGT. This CDR3 contains 14 residues. CDR3 in amino acids: CASSEGYLTCEQYF. DNA of the CDR3: TGTGCCAGCAGTGAGGGTTACCTCACCTGCGAGCAGTACTTC.

This clonotype showed up just once. The chain is built from TRBV29-1 and TRBJ2-1; D remains unclear. Germline CDR1 is SQVTM and CDR2 is ANQGSEA. V was clipped by 4 bases and J by 0 bases, with 7 bases between them. The CDR3 has 13 amino acids. CDR3 region: CSVAVYSYNEQFF. The DNA of the CDR3 is TGCAGCGTTGCGGTCTACTCCTACAATGAGCAGTTCTTC.

This clonotype was counted only a few times. The V and J genes are TRBV4-1 and TRBJ2-5; possibly TRBD2 for D (5 bases). The DNA end is more similar to TRBJ2-7, so the J call may be wrong. CDR3 length equals 14 residues. Germline V gene data show CDR1 as MGHRA and CDR2 as YSYEKL. The CDR3 nucleotides are TGCGCCAGCAGCCCTAGCTCCAGTTCCTACGAGCAGTACTTC. Translating it yields CASSPSSSSYEQYF.

This clonotype was found a few times. The chain uses TRBV12-3 or TRBV12-4 and TRBJ1-4, with unresolved D. The length of the CDR3 is 13 residues. V was shortened by 2 bases and J by 7 bases, with 8 bases between the two germline ends. The CDR3 DNA reads as TGTGCCAGCAGTTTATTAGCCGGTGAAAAACTGTTTTTT. Protein sequence: CASSLLAGEKLFF.

CDR3 loop: CAIGGSTSYEQYF. CDR3 coding DNA: TGTGCGATAGGGGGGAGCACGTCCTACGAGCAGTACTTC. This rearrangement joins TRBV7-9 to TRBJ2-1; D possibly matches TRBD1 or TRBD2 (6 bases each). The J call may not be correct, given that the DNA end is closer to TRBJ2-7. The germline CDR1 and CDR2 sequences are SEHNR and FQNEAQ (reference sequence). This CDR3 is 13 amino acids long.

This clonotype was counted a few times. J is TRBJ1-4 and V is TRBV6-5; TRBD1 might be the D (5 bases). Deletions cut 6 bases from V and 11 bases from J, with 13 bases between. The germline gives CDR1 MNHEY, CDR2 SVGAGI. The CDR3 loop spans 12 amino acids. The CDR3 here is CASSLGGGKLFF. The CDR3 DNA reads as TGTGCCAGCAGCCTCGGGGGGGGGAAACTGTTTTTT.

This clonotype has only a few counts. This chain connects TRBV6-2 or TRBV6-3 to TRBJ1-1, with D uncertain. The V end lost 2 bases, the J end lost 6 bases, and 19 bases lay between the germline ends. CDR1 is MNHEY and CDR2 is SVGEGT in the germline V gene. This CDR3 contains 16 residues. CDR3 bases: TGTGCCAGCAGTTACCGGCAGTCGCGCGGTGGCCCTGAAGCTTTCTTT. It specifies CASSYRQSRGGPEAFF.